Following are 7 T cell receptor beta chains from one sample sequenced in a study of blood T cells in healthy people across ages. A sample-barcoded 5' primer and a J-beta primer mix were used in a second PCR of about 7 to 11 cycles. TCRdb re-called the 5' RACE reads through MiXCR, storing one row per CDR3 protein. The sample includes roughly 800,000 distinct CDR3 sequences, roughly 60% of them seen just once. Sequenced input: blood. The source of these receptors is a man under 40 in good health.

The V call is TRBV11-2, the J call TRBJ2-7, with D tentatively TRBD2 (5 bases). The CDR3 has 15 residues. Deletions cut 4 bases from V and 3 bases from J, with 16 bases between. The germline CDR1 and CDR2 sequences are SGHAT and FQNNGV. The CDR3 region is CASSSLSGSFYEQYF. The CDR3 coding sequence is TGTGCCAGCAGCTCACTTAGTGGGAGTTTCTACGAGCAGTACTTC.

A word on this clonotype: Its ends do not fully match the called genes, so a read error is possible. The J gene is TRBJ2-5, the V gene TRBV10-3; D possibly corresponds to TRBD2 (6 bases). Germline V gene sequence: CDR1 ENHRY, CDR2 SYGVKD. The CDR3 covers 11 residues. The DNA of the CDR3 is TGTGCCATCGGTGAGGGAGGGACCCAGTACTTC. Translating it yields CAIGEGGTQYF.

This chain uses TRBV20-1 with TRBJ1-5; 9 bases fit TRBD1. Germline CDR1 DFQATT, CDR2 SNEGSKA (reference sequence). V trimming: 2 bases; J trimming: 5 bases; junction bases outside the gene matches: 7. The CDR3 runs to 15 residues. CDR3 DNA sequence: TGCAGTGCTAGACCCGGGACAGGGAGGGATCAGCCCCAGCATTTT. Protein sequence: CSARPGTGRDQPQHF.

The chain uses TRBV27 and TRBJ2-7; maybe TRBD1 (6 bases). The ends were cut back, 3 bases at V and 2 bases at J, with 8 bases in the middle. The CDR3 sequence is 13 residues long. Germline values: CDR1 MNHEY, CDR2 SMNVEV (reference sequence). CDR3 DNA sequence: TGTGCCAGCAGTTTGAACAGGGCCTACGAGCAGTACTTC. It is translated as CASSLNRAYEQYF.

The V gene is TRBV12-3 or TRBV12-4, the J gene TRBJ2-7; no clear D gene. This CDR3 region has 14 residues. V dropped 6 bases and J dropped 0 bases, with 12 bases sitting between them. CDR3 coding DNA: TGTGCCAGCAGGGAAACGGCAAGCTCCTACGAGCAGTACTTC. Residues: CASRETASSYEQYF.

This clonotype has a handful of counts. The rearrangement uses TRBV6-5 and TRBJ1-2; 8 bases fit TRBD1. CDR3 length: 14 residues. V lost 5 bases, J lost 7 bases, and 9 bases stayed unmatched. Per the germline V gene, CDR1 is MNHEY and CDR2 is SVGAGI. The CDR3: CASSPQTGASGYTF. As DNA, the CDR3 is TGTGCCAGCAGTCCACAGACAGGGGCTAGTGGCTACACCTTC.

The chain has TRBV20-1 and TRBJ1-1; D call uncertain. CDR3 size: 12 residues. Germline lookup yields CDR1 DFQATT and CDR2 SNEGSKA (reference sequence). Trimming cost V 8 bases and J 6 bases, with 16 bases left between them. This CDR3 reads CSPDTPGAEAFF. The CDR3 DNA reads as TGCAGTCCCGACACCCCCGGCGCTGAAGCTTTCTTT.